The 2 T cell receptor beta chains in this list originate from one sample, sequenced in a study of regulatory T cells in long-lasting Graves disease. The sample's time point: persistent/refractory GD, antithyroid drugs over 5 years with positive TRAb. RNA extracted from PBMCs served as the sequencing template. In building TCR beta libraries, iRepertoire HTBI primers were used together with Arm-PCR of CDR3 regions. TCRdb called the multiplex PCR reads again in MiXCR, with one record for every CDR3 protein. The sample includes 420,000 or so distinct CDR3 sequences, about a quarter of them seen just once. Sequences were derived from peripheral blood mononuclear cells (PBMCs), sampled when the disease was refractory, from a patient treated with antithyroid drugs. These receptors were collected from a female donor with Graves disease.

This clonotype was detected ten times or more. Written as DNA, the CDR3 is TGTGCCAGCAGCTTAATGCGGGAAGCCGAGCAGTACTTC. It is translated as CASSLMREAEQYF. V is TRBV7-3 and J is TRBJ2-7; possible D gene TRBD2, 6 bases. Trimming shortened V by 1 base and J by 6 bases, and 10 bases separated the two germline ends. Germline V lookup: CDR1 SGHTA, CDR2 FQGTGA. The length of the CDR3 is 13 residues.

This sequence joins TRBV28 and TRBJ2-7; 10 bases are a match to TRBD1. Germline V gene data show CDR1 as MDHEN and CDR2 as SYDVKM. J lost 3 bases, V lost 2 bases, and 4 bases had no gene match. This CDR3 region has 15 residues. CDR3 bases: TGTGCCAGCAGTTTAGGGGGACAGGGGCGCTACGAGCAGTACTTC. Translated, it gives CASSLGGQGRYEQYF.